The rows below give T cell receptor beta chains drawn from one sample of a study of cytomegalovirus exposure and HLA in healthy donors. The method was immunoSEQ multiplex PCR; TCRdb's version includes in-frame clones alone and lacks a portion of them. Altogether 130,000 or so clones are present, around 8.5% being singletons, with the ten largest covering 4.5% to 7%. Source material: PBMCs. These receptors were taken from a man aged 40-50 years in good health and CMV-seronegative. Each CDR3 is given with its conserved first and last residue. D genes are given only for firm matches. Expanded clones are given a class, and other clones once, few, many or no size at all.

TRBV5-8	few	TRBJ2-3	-	TGTGCCAGCAGCTTGCTACGGGAACCAGATACGCAGTATTTT	CASSLLREPDTQYF
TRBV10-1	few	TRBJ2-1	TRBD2	TGCGCCAGCAGGACTAGCGGGGGCTACAATGAGCAGTTCTTC	CASRTSGGYNEQFF
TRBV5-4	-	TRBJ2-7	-	TGTGCCAGCAGCTCGAACGGTCTGGCCTACGAGCAGTACTTC	CASSSNGLAYEQYF
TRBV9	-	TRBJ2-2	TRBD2	TGTGCCAGCAGCTTGGGACTAGCGGGGAGCACCGGGGAGCTGTTTTTT	CASSLGLAGSTGELFF
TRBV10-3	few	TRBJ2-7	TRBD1	TGTGCCATCAGACTAGGGGGGACAGGCCACTACGAGCAGTACTTC	CAIRLGGTGHYEQYF
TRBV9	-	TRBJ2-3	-	TGTGCCAGCAGCACTGACTCCTACACAGATACGCAGTATTTT	CASSTDSYTDTQYF
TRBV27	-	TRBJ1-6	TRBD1	TGTGCCAGCAGACCACAGGGGGGAGTATCACCCCTCCACTTT	CASRPQGGVSPLHF
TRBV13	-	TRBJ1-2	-	TGTGCCAGCAGCACGGGACACGGGATAAGTGATGGCTACACCTTC	CASSTGHGISDGYTF
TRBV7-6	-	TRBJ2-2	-	TGTGCCAGCAGCGAAAGGGGCAGGGGCACCGGGGAGCTGTTTTTT	CASSERGRGTGELFF
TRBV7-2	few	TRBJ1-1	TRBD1	TGTGCCAGCAGCTTAGAAAAGGGACAGAAAGAAGCTTTCTTT	CASSLEKGQKEAFF
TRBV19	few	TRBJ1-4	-	TGTGCCAGTAGTACAGGCTGGAATGAAAAACTGTTTTTT	CASSTGWNEKLFF